This T cell receptor beta chain was recorded in a study of blood T cell repertoires in COVID-19. For the study at large: Collection of acute and convalescent COVID-19 samples took place in the United States, Italy and Spain. Sources were T cells, B-cell-depleted T cells, or PBMCs; the material itself was cDNA or gDNA.

Methods used by the authors: For nucleated cells, counts were estimated from reference gene primer amplification. TCRdb keeps only in-frame clones here, not all; method: immunoSEQ multiplex PCR. V and J calls and clone size are copied from that table; D and trimming were computed from the DNA. The sample contains about 310,000 clones, around 86% of which appear only once. V was pared by 3 bases and J by 4 bases, with 9 bases of the junction left unmatched. The CDR3 is 16 residues long. Per the germline V gene, CDR1 is ENHRY and CDR2 is SYGVKD. The V and J genes are TRBV10-3 and TRBJ1-5; TRBD1 matches 7 bases. Specimen: peripheral blood. This sequence was found in a man aged 50-60 years with active or convalescent COVID-19. The CDR3 region has the DNA TGTGCCATCAGTGACCCGGAGACAGGGTTAAATCAGCCCCAGCATTTT. Translating it yields CAISDPETGLNQPQHF.